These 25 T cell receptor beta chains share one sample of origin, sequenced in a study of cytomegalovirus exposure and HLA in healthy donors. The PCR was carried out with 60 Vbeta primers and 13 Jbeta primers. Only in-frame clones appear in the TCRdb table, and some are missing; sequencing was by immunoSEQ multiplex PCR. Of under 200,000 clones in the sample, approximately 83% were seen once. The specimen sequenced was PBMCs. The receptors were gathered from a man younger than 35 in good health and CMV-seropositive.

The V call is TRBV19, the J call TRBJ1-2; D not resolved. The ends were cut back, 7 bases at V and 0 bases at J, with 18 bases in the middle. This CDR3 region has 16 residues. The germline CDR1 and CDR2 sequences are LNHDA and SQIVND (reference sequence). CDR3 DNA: TGTGCCAGTATGGGCAGGTTGATTGACGCTAACTATGGCTACACCTTC. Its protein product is CASMGRLIDANYGYTF.

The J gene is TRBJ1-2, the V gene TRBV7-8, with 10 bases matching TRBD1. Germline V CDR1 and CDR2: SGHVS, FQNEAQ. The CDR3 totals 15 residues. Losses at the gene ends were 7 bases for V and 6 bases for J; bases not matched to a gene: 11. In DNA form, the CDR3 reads TGTGCCAGCAACGACAGACAGGGGGCGCAGAATGGCTACACCTTC. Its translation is CASNDRQGAQNGYTF.

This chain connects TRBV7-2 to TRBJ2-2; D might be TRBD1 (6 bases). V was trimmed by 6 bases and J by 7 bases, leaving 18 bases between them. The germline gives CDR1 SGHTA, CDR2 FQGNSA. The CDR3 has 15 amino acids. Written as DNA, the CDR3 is TGTGCCAGCAGAAACAAAGCAGGGGTCGGCGGGGAGCTGTTTTTT. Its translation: CASRNKAGVGGELFF.

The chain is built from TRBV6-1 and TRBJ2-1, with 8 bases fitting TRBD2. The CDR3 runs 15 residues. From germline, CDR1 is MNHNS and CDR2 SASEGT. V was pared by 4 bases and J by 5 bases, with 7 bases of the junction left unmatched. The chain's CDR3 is CASSGAGGRDNEQFF. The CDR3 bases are TGTGCCAGCAGTGGGGCGGGGGGCCGCGACAATGAGCAGTTCTTC.

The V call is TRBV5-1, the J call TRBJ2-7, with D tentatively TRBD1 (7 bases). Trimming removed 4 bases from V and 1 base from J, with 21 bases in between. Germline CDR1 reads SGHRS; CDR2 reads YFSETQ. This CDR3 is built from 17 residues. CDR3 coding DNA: TGCGCCAGCAGCCCAGGGGGGACCGGGGCCCAATCCTACGAGCAGTACTTC. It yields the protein CASSPGGTGAQSYEQYF. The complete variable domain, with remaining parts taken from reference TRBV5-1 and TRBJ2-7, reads KAGVTQTPRYLIKTRGQQVTLSCSPISGHRSVSWYQQTPGQGLQFLFEYFSETQRNKGNFPGRFSGRQFSNSRSEMNVSTLELGDSALYLCASSPGGTGAQSYEQYFGPGTRLTVT.

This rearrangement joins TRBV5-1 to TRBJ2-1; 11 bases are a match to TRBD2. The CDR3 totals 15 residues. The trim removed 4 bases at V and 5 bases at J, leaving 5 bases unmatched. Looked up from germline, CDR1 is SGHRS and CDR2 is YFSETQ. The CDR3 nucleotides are TGCGCCAGCAGCAAGGGACTAGCGGTGAACAATGAGCAGTTCTTC. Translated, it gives CASSKGLAVNNEQFF.

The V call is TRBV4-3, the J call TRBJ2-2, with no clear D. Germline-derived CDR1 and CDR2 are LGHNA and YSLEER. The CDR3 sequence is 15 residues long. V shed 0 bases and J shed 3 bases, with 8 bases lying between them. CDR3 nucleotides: TGCGCCAGCAGCCAAGAGGCAGGATACACCGGGGAGCTGTTTTTT. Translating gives CASSQEAGYTGELFF.

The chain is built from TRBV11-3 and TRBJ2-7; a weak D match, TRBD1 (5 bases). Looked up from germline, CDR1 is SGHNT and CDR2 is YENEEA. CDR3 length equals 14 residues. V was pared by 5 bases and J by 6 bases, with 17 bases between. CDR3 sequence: CASSQSAGQGEQYF. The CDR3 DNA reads TGTGCCAGCAGCCAGAGCGCAGGGCAGGGCGAGCAGTACTTC.

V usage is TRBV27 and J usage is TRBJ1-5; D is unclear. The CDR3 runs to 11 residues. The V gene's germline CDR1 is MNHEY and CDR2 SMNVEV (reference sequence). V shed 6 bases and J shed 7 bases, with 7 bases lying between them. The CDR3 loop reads CASSAGQPQHF. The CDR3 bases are TGTGCCAGCAGCGCGGGGCAGCCCCAGCATTTT.

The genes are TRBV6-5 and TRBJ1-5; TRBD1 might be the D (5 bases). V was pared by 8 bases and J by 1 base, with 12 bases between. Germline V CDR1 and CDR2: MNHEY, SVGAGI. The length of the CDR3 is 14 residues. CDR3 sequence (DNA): TGTGCCAGCGGGCGGGGACCAAGCAATCAGCCCCAGCATTTT. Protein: CASGRGPSNQPQHF.

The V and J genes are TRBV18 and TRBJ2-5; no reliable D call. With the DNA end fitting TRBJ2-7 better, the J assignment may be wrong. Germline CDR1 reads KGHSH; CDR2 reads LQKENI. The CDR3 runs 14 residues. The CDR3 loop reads CASSDDITPYEQYF. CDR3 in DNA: TGTGCCAGCTCAGACGACATTACTCCCTACGAGCAGTACTTC.

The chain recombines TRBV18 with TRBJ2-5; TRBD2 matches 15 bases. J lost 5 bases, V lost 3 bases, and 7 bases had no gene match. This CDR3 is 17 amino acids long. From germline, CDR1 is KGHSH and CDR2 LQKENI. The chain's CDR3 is CASSPLGLAGGKETQYF. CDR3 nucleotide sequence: TGTGCCAGCTCACCGCTGGGACTAGCGGGGGGTAAGGAGACCCAGTACTTC.

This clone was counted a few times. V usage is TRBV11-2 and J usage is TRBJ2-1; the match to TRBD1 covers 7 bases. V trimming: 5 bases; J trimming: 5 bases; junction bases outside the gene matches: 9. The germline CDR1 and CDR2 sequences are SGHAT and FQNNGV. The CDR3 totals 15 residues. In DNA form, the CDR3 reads TGTGCCAGCAGCCTTGGGGACAGTACCCACAATGAGCAGTTCTTC. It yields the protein CASSLGDSTHNEQFF.

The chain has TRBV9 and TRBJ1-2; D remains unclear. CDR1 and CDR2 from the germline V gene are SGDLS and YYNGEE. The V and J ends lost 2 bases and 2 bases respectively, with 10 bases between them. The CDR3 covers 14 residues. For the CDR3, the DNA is TGTGCCAGCAGCGTCCTAGCTTCCAACTATGGCTACACCTTC. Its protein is CASSVLASNYGYTF.

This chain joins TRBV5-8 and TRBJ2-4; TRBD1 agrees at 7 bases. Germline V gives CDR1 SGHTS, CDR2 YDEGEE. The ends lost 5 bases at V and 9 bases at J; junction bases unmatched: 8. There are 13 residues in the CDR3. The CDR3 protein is CASRITGVGIQYF. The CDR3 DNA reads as TGTGCCAGCAGAATCACAGGGGTTGGCATTCAGTACTTC.

CDR3 in amino acids: CATAGDTGGRNEQFF. CDR3 nucleotide sequence: TGTGCCACCGCCGGGGACACGGGGGGCAGGAATGAGCAGTTCTTC. The chain joins TRBV10-3 to TRBJ2-1; D possibly corresponds to TRBD2 (7 bases). The CDR3 is made up of 15 amino acids. The germline V gene has CDR1 ENHRY and CDR2 SYGVKD. V gave up 10 bases and J gave up 7 bases, with 23 bases separating them.

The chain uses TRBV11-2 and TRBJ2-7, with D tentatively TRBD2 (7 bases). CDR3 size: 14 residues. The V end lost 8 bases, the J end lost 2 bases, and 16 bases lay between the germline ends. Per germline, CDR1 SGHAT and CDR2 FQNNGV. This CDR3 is CASARGGAAYEQYF. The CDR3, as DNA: TGTGCCAGCGCGAGGGGGGGGGCTGCCTACGAGCAGTACTTC.

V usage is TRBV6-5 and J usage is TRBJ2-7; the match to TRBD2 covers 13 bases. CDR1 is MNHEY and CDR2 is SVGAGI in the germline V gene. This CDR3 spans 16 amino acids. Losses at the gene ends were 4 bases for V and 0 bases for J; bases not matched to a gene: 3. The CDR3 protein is CASSSGTSGDSYEQYF. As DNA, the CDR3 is TGTGCCAGCAGTTCTGGGACTAGCGGGGACTCCTACGAGCAGTACTTC.

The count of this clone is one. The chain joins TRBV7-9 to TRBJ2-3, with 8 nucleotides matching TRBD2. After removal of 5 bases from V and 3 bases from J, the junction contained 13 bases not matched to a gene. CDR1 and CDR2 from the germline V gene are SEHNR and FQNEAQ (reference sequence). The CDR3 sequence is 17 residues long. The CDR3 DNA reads TGTGCCAGCAGCGGCAACAAGCGGGGGAGGACAACAGATACGCAGTATTTT. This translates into CASSGNKRGRTTDTQYF.

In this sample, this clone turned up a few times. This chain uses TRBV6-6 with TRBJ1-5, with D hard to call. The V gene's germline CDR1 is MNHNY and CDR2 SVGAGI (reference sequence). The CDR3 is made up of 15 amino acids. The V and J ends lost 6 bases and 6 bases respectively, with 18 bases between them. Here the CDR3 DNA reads TGTGCCAGCAGCTGGGCCTCGGCAGGCCCTCAGCCCCAGCATTTT. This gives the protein CASSWASAGPQPQHF.

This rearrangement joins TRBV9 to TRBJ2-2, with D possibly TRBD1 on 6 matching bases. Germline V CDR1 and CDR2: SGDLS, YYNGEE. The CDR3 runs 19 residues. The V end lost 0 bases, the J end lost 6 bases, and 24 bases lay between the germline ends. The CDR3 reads CASSVGRRPEQGRSGELFF. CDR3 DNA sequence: TGTGCCAGCAGCGTAGGAAGACGGCCTGAACAGGGAAGGTCCGGGGAGCTGTTTTTT.

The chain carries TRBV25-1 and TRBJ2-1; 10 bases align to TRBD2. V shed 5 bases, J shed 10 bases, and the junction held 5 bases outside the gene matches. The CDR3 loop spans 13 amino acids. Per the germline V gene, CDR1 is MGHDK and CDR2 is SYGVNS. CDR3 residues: CASSPLAGAEQFF. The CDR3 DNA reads TGTGCCAGCAGTCCCCTAGCGGGGGCGGAGCAGTTCTTC.

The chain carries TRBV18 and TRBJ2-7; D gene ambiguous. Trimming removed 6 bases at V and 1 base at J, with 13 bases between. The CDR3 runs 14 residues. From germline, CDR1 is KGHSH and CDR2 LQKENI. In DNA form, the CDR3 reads TGTGCCAGCTCCGAGACATCTCGATCCTACGAGCAGTACTTC. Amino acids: CASSETSRSYEQYF.

Here the CDR3 reads CASSEGGGPYTDTQYF. CDR3 in DNA: TGTGCCAGCAGTGAGGGAGGGGGGCCCTACACAGATACGCAGTATTTT. The chain is built from TRBV25-1 and TRBJ2-3, with D possibly TRBD2 on 7 matching bases. CDR1 is MGHDK, CDR2 SYGVNS, per germline. The V gene lost 3 bases and the J gene lost 2 bases, with 15 bases spanning the gap. CDR3 length: 16 residues.

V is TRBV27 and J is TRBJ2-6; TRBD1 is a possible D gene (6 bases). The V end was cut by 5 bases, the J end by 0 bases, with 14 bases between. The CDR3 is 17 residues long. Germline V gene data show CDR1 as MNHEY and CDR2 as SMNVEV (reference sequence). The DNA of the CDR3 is TGTGCCAGCAGTCCCGGACAGAGAACCTCTGGGGCCAACGTCCTGACTTTC. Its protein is CASSPGQRTSGANVLTF.